These 28 T cell receptor beta chains were sequenced from one sample in a study of cytomegalovirus exposure and HLA in healthy donors. The PCR made use of 60 Vbeta and 13 Jbeta primers. Assay used: immunoSEQ multiplex PCR; TCRdb lists only in-frame clones, some missing. The table shows about 140,000 clones, with about 80% occurring only once. The material sequenced was PBMCs. Receptors originate from an older woman in good health and CMV-seropositive.

V and J are TRBV19 and TRBJ2-7, with TRBD1 matching 7 bases. Germline V gene lookup returns CDR1 LNHDA and CDR2 SQIVND (reference sequence). V trimming: 5 bases; J trimming: 7 bases; junction bases outside the gene matches: 11. The CDR3 has 14 residues. The CDR3 nucleotides are TGTGCCAGTAGTCCCGGTGTGGCCAGGGGGGAGCAGTACTTC. Translation gives CASSPGVARGEQYF.

This chain links TRBV7-9 with TRBJ2-7, with 9 bases fitting TRBD1. Germline-derived CDR1 and CDR2 are SEHNR and FQNEAQ (reference sequence). The CDR3 length is 14 residues. Trimming removed 3 bases from V and 5 bases from J; junction bases left unmatched: 5. The CDR3 bases are TGTGCCAGCAGCTTGAACAGGGGGCAAGACGAGCAGTACTTC. This encodes CASSLNRGQDEQYF.

The chain joins TRBV7-9 to TRBJ2-6; 7 nucleotides line up with TRBD2. The germline V gene encodes CDR1 SEHNR and CDR2 FQNEAQ (reference sequence). The CDR3 runs to 17 residues. The V segment lost 5 bases and the J segment 0 bases; nucleotides outside the gene matches: 7. As DNA, the CDR3 is TGTGCCAGCAGCCTCCAGGGAGGGCTCTCTGGGGCCAACGTCCTGACTTTC. Encoded protein: CASSLQGGLSGANVLTF. Filled out from reference TRBV7-9 and TRBJ2-6, the complete variable domain reads DTGVSQNPRHKITKRGQNVTFRCDPISEHNRLYWYRQTLGQGPEFLTYFQNEAQLEKSRLLSDRFSAERPKGSFSTLEIQRTEQGDSAMYLCASSLQGGLSGANVLTFGAGSRLTVL.

The J gene is TRBJ2-7, the V gene TRBV28, with D maybe TRBD1 (6 bases). With 5 bases removed from V and 5 bases from J, the gap between germline ends came to 19 bases. CDR1 is MDHEN, CDR2 SYDVKM, per germline. This CDR3 region has 15 residues. The CDR3 DNA follows: TGTGCCAGCAGTCCTCTAACCCGACAGGATAACGAGCAGTACTTC. Amino acid sequence: CASSPLTRQDNEQYF.

The chain employs TRBV7-2 and TRBJ2-1, with 9 bases identical to TRBD2. CDR1 is SGHTA and CDR2 is FQGNSA in the germline V gene. V lost 8 bases, J lost 8 bases, and 7 bases stayed unmatched. The length of the CDR3 is 13 residues. In DNA, the CDR3 is TGTGCCAGCGGTAGCGGGAGAGGCGATGAGCAGTTCTTC. Its protein is CASGSGRGDEQFF.

The gene calls are TRBV19 and TRBJ2-7; D uncertain. This CDR3 contains 14 residues. Germline loops: CDR1 LNHDA, CDR2 SQIVND (reference sequence). The ends were cut back, 7 bases at V and 2 bases at J, with 15 bases in the middle. The CDR3 region is CASIRPGPPYEQYF. The CDR3 DNA reads as TGTGCCAGTATCCGACCGGGTCCACCCTACGAGCAGTACTTC. Together with reference TRBV19 and TRBJ2-7, the CDR3 gives the full variable domain: DGGITQSPKYLFRKEGQNVTLSCEQNLNHDAMYWYRQDPGQGLRLIYYSQIVNDFQKGDIAEGYSVSREKKESFPLTVTSAQKNPTAFYLCASIRPGPPYEQYFGPGTRLTVT.

This clone was seen once. CDR3 in DNA: TGTGCCAGCAAGAAGCGGGAGCGCTACGAGCAGTACTTC. This translates into CASKKRERYEQYF. The chain recombines TRBV27 with TRBJ2-5; 8 nucleotides match TRBD2. The J call is uncertain, as TRBJ2-7 better fits the DNA end. Germline loops: CDR1 MNHEY, CDR2 SMNVEV (reference sequence). The CDR3 has 13 amino acids.

The chain combines TRBV20-1 with TRBJ2-7; D is unclear. This CDR3 contains 10 residues. V was clipped by 6 bases and J by 1 base, with 4 bases between them. CDR1 and CDR2 from the germline V gene are DFQATT and SNEGSKA (reference sequence). As DNA, the CDR3 is TGCAGTGCCCGGTCCTACGAGCAGTACTTC. Encoded protein: CSARSYEQYF.

The chain employs TRBV25-1 and TRBJ1-4, with TRBD1 as a possible D gene (5 bases). V dropped 2 bases and J dropped 5 bases, with 12 bases sitting between them. Looked up from germline, CDR1 is MGHDK and CDR2 is SYGVNS. The CDR3 is made up of 15 amino acids. Here the CDR3 reads CASSEQGVVNEKLFF. As DNA, the CDR3 is TGTGCCAGCAGTGAACAAGGGGTTGTGAATGAAAAACTGTTTTTT.

This chain uses TRBV11-2 with TRBJ2-4; no definite D call. Trimming shortened V by 1 base and J by 0 bases, and 16 bases separated the two germline ends. The CDR3 covers 18 residues. The germline V gene has CDR1 SGHAT and CDR2 FQNNGV. DNA of the CDR3: TGTGCCAGCAGCTTAGGCCGAATCAACCAACTAGCCAAAAACATTCAGTACTTC. This translates into CASSLGRINQLAKNIQYF.

The sample holds a few counts of this clone. The genes are TRBV5-1 and TRBJ2-7, with D tentatively TRBD2 (5 bases). CDR1 is SGHRS and CDR2 is YFSETQ in the germline V gene. The CDR3 totals 14 residues. V was trimmed by 4 bases and J by 5 bases, leaving 16 bases between them. The CDR3 DNA reads as TGCGCCAGCAGCGCTCGGCCGGGGTTGAACGAGCAGTACTTC. Translated, it gives CASSARPGLNEQYF.

The chain uses TRBV13 and TRBJ2-5, with 13 bases identical to TRBD2. V lost 5 bases to trimming and J lost 4 bases; unmatched junction nucleotides: 7. The CDR3 runs 16 residues. The germline gives CDR1 PRHDT, CDR2 FYEKMQ (reference sequence). The CDR3 protein is CASSHGLAGVGETQYF. CDR3 nucleotides: TGTGCCAGCAGCCACGGACTAGCGGGAGTAGGAGAGACCCAGTACTTC.

This clone was picked up a small number of times. The rearrangement links TRBV11-1 to TRBJ2-7; D is perhaps TRBD1 (6 bases). Germline assignment: CDR1 SGHAT and CDR2 FQDESV (reference sequence). The CDR3 sequence is 16 residues long. The V end lost 4 bases, the J end lost 6 bases, and 22 bases lay between the germline ends. CDR3 amino acids: CASSSLKDSLRGEQYF. The CDR3 coding sequence is TGTGCCAGCAGCTCTTTAAAGGACAGCCTTCGCGGCGAGCAGTACTTC.

The V gene is TRBV11-1, the J gene TRBJ2-1; weak D call: TRBD2 (5 bases). Germline-derived CDR1 and CDR2 are SGHAT and FQDESV (reference sequence). Trimming stripped 5 bases from V and 5 bases from J, with 10 bases between. The CDR3 sequence is 13 residues long. The CDR3 DNA reads TGTGCCAGCAGCAACGGGATGAACAATGAGCAGTTCTTC. Protein: CASSNGMNNEQFF.

The chain recombines TRBV4-2 with TRBJ2-7, with 12 bases that match TRBD1. Germline CDR1 reads LGHNA; CDR2 reads YNFKEQ. V was clipped by 0 bases and J by 7 bases; unmatched bases: 4. CDR3 length equals 15 residues. The CDR3 coding sequence is TGTGCCAGCAGCCAAGACGGGACAGGGGGCTTTGAGCAGTACTTC. It translates to CASSQDGTGGFEQYF.

The chain employs TRBV29-1 and TRBJ2-1; possibly TRBD2 for D (7 bases). This CDR3 spans 15 amino acids. The V end was cut by 6 bases, the J end by 7 bases, with 22 bases between. Germline values: CDR1 SQVTM, CDR2 ANQGSEA. The CDR3 loop is CSVGGGDTGSNEQFF. The CDR3 coding sequence is TGCAGCGTCGGAGGGGGGGATACAGGCTCGAATGAGCAGTTCTTC.

The CDR3 protein is CAWKRWRDGYEQYF. CDR3 DNA: TGTGCCTGGAAAAGGTGGCGGGACGGCTACGAGCAGTACTTC. The chain combines TRBV30 with TRBJ2-7, with D maybe TRBD2 (6 bases). Trimming took 4 bases from V and 3 from J, leaving 16 bases between them. The germline gives CDR1 GTSNPN, CDR2 SVGIG (reference sequence). This CDR3 has 14 amino acids.

The chain employs TRBV6-5 and TRBJ2-7, with 8 bases identical to TRBD1. With 0 bases clipped from V and 7 bases from J, the junction kept 11 bases outside the gene matches. The germline CDR1 and CDR2 sequences are MNHEY and SVGAGI. The CDR3 covers 16 residues. The CDR3 DNA sequence: TGTGCCAGCAGTTACTCGAACCCCAGGGGGCGATATGAGCAGTACTTC. Protein product: CASSYSNPRGRYEQYF.

The rearrangement uses TRBV7-3 and TRBJ2-3, with TRBD2 matching over 12 bases. With V trimmed by 5 bases and J by 3 bases, 12 bases remained unmatched. The CDR3 extends over 18 amino acids. Germline values: CDR1 SGHTA, CDR2 FQGTGA. CDR3 sequence (DNA): TGTGCCAGCAGCGCCCGACTAGCGGGAGACCTCGGGACAGATACGCAGTATTTT. It translates to CASSARLAGDLGTDTQYF.

The gene calls are TRBV2 and TRBJ2-7; 8 bases are shared with TRBD2. Trimming at V came to 11 bases and at J to 4 bases, leaving 10 bases not matched to a gene. CDR1 is SNHLY and CDR2 is FYNNEI in the germline V gene. The CDR3 is 13 amino acids. The CDR3 DNA reads as TGTGCCTGTGCGCAGAGCGGGAGATACGAGCAGTACTTC. This encodes CACAQSGRYEQYF.

The chain carries TRBV6-6 and TRBJ1-4; D gene ambiguous. Germline V gene sequence: CDR1 MNHNY, CDR2 SVGAGI (reference sequence). This CDR3 comprises 16 residues. Trimming removed 6 bases at V and 11 bases at J, with 25 bases between. CDR3 sequence (DNA): TGTGCCAGCAGCTCGCGACGCCCAATCGGGGAGGAGAAACTGTTTTTT. It is translated as CASSSRRPIGEEKLFF.

V gene TRBV29-1 combines with J gene TRBJ2-3; the D is unclear. There are 14 residues in the CDR3. Between the trimmed V and J ends, which lost 4 bases and 1 base, there was a span of 12 bases. Looked up from germline, CDR1 is SQVTM and CDR2 is ANQGSEA. The CDR3 protein is CSVAGRPGTDTQYF. CDR3 sequence (DNA): TGCAGCGTTGCCGGCAGGCCCGGCACAGATACGCAGTATTTT.

This chain uses TRBV5-1 with TRBJ2-5; 8 nucleotides align to TRBD2. Near its end, the DNA agrees better with TRBJ2-7, so the J call may be wrong. Germline V gives CDR1 SGHRS, CDR2 YFSETQ. This CDR3 contains 16 residues. CDR3 loop: CASSLGSAGGFREQYF. In DNA form, the CDR3 reads TGCGCCAGCAGCTTGGGTTCGGCGGGGGGTTTTCGCGAGCAGTACTTC.

The chain is built from TRBV6-5 and TRBJ1-1, with D uncertain. The CDR3 spans 12 residues. CDR1 and CDR2 from the germline V gene are MNHEY and SVGAGI. Trimming removed 5 bases from V and 0 bases from J, with 4 bases in between. The CDR3, as DNA: TGTGCCAGCAGTCGTATGAACACTGAAGCTTTCTTT. This gives the protein CASSRMNTEAFF.

This clone is a singleton in its sample. The CDR3 protein is CASSPRQTYNEQFF. CDR3 nucleotides: TGTGCCAGCTCACCTCGACAGACCTACAATGAGCAGTTCTTC. The J gene is TRBJ2-1, the V gene TRBV18; weak D call: TRBD1 (5 bases). V was trimmed by 3 bases and J by 2 bases, leaving 8 bases between them. The CDR3 spans 14 residues. Germline lookup yields CDR1 KGHSH and CDR2 LQKENI.

CDR3 sequence (DNA): TGTGCCAGCAGTTTGGCCTTCAATCAGCCCCAGCATTTT. Protein product: CASSLAFNQPQHF. The V call is TRBV27, the J call TRBJ1-5; D remains ambiguous. The V end was cut by 3 bases, the J end by 3 bases, with 6 bases between. Germline loops: CDR1 MNHEY, CDR2 SMNVEV (reference sequence). The CDR3 length is 13 residues.

This clone has only a few counts. The V gene is TRBV19, the J gene TRBJ2-2; TRBD2 agrees at 10 bases. Germline V CDR1 and CDR2: LNHDA, SQIVND (reference sequence). J lost 4 bases, V lost 1 base, and 9 bases had no gene match. The CDR3 is made up of 18 amino acids. DNA for the CDR3: TGTGCCAGTAGTATAGTGGTAGCGGGGGGAGGGCGCACCGGGGAGCTGTTTTTT. It yields the protein CASSIVVAGGGRTGELFF.

The chain uses TRBV7-2 and TRBJ1-3, with 9 bases identical to TRBD1. CDR3 length: 19 amino acids. V lost 5 bases to trimming and J lost 1 base; unmatched junction nucleotides: 15. CDR1 and CDR2 from the germline V gene are SGHTA and FQGNSA. CDR3 in DNA: TGTGCCAGCAGCCCGGGACAGGGCTCCAGTCGGGGTTCTGGAAACACCATATATTTT. Translated, it gives CASSPGQGSSRGSGNTIYF.